One T cell receptor beta chain is described in this entry. Its antigen is not known. This sample stems from a study of T cell repertoires in cytomegalovirus infection. Across the study: The study used recently identified HLA-C-restricted and well-studied HLA-B-restricted CMV epitopes. Indicated by public TCR beta signatures were CMV infection and matching HLA type.

Germline-derived CDR1 and CDR2 are LNHNV and YYDKDF (reference sequence). Deletions cut 3 bases from V and 1 base from J, with 10 bases between. The CDR3 length is 15 residues. Whole-study findings and limits: Individuals carrying CMV plus the relevant HLA were identified by cumulative frequency of public TCR beta families.

One entry per CDR3 protein results from TCRdb running MiXCR on the reads. The table lists around 340,000 distinct CDR3 sequences, approximately 32% of them singletons. The input for sequencing was cultured PBMCs, taken from culture after CMV antigen stimulation. The source of this sequence is a human donor in good health (CMV status not recorded). Some clones in this sample may be carry-over from other donors' samples. The chain links TRBV15 to TRBJ1-5; D remains ambiguous. The CDR3 DNA reads as TGTGCCACCAGCAGGCCCGGACGGAGCAATCAGCCCCAGCATTTT. It encodes CATSRPGRSNQPQHF.